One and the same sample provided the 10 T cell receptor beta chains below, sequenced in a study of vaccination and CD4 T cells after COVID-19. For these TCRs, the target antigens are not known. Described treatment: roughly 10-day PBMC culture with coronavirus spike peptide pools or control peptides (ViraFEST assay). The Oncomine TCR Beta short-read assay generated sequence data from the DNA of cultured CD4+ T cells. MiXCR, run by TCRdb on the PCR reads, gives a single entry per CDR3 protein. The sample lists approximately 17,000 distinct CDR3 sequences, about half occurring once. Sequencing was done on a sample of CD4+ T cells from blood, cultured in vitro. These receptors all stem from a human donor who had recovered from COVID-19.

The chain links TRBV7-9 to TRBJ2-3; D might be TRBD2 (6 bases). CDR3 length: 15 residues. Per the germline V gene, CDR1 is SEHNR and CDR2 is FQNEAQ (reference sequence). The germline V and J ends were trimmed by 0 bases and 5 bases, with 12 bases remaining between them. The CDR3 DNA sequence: TGTGCCAGCAGCTTAGCCGGACTACCACAAGATACGCAGTATTTT. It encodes CASSLAGLPQDTQYF. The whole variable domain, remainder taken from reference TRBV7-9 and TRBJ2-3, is DTGVSQNPRHKITKRGQNVTFRCDPISEHNRLYWYRQTLGQGPEFLTYFQNEAQLEKSRLLSDRFSAERPKGSFSTLEIQRTEQGDSAMYLCASSLAGLPQDTQYFGPGTRLTVL.

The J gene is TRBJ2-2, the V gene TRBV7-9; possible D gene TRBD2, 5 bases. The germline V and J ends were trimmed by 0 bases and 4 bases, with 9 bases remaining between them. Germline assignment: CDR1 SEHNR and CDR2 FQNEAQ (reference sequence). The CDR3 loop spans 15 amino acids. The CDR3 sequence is CASSLAHTSTGELFF. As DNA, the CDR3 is TGTGCCAGCAGCTTAGCGCATACTAGCACCGGGGAGCTGTTTTTT.

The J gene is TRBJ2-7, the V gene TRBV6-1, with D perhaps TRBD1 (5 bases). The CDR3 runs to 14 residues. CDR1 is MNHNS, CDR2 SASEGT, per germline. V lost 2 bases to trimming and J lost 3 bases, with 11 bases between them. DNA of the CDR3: TGTGCCAGCAGTGAACCAGGGAACCTCTACGAGCAGTACTTC. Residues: CASSEPGNLYEQYF.

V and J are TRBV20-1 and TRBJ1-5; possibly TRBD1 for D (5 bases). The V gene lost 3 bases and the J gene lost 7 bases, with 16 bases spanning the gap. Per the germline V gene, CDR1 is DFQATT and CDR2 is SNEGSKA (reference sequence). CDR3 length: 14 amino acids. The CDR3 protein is CSASLKGQGQPQHF. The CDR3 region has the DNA TGCAGTGCTAGCCTAAAGGGGCAGGGCCAGCCCCAGCATTTT.

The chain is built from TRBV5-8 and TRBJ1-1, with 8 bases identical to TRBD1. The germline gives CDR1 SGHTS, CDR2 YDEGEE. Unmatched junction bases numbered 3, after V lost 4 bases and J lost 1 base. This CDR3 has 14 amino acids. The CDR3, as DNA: TGTGCCAGCAGCCGGACAGGGTGGAACACTGAAGCTTTCTTT. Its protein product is CASSRTGWNTEAFF.

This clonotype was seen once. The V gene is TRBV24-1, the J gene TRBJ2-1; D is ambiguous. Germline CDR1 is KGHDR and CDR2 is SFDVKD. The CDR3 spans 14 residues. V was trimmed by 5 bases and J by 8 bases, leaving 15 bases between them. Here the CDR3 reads CATSARRSPDEQFF. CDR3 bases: TGTGCCACCAGTGCGAGACGTTCGCCAGATGAGCAGTTCTTC.

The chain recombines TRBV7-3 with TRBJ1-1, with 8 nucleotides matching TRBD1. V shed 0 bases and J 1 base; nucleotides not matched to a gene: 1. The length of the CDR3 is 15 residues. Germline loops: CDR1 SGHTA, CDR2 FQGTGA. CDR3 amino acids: CASSLTGQENTEAFF. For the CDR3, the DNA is TGTGCCAGCAGCTTAACGGGACAGGAGAACACTGAAGCTTTCTTT.

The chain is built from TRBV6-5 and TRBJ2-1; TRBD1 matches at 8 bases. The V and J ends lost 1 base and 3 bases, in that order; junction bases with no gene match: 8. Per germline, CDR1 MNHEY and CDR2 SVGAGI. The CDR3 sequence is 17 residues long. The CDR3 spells CASSYFRTGGGYNEQFF. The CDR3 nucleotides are TGTGCCAGCAGTTACTTTAGAACAGGGGGAGGCTACAATGAGCAGTTCTTC.

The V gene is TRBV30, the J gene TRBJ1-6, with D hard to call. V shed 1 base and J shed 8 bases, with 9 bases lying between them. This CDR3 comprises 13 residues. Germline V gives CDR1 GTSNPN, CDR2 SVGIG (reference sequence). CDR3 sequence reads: CAWSELAHSPLHF. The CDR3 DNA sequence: TGTGCCTGGAGTGAGTTGGCGCATTCACCCCTCCACTTT.

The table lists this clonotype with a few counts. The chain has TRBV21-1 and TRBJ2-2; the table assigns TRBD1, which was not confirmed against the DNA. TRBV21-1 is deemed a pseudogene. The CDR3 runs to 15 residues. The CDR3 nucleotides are TGTGCCAGCAGCAAAGACGACAGAAGCCCCGGGGAGCTGTTTTTT. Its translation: CASSKDDRSPGELFF.